Below, one TCR beta chain is given with its context. The data derive from a study of T cell changes during pregnancy in multiple sclerosis. This CDR3 has 15 amino acids. The V gene's germline CDR1 is SGDLS and CDR2 YYNGEE. With V trimmed by 1 base and J by 5 bases, 3 bases remained unmatched. Sequencing used immunoSEQ multiplex PCR; TCRdb keeps in-frame clones, though not all of them. The repertoire holds around 31,000 clones, with 90% as singletons. This TCR was sampled from a female donor with multiple sclerosis, enrolled in a pregnancy study. Specimen: CD8+ T cells from peripheral blood mononuclear cells, collected in the second trimester of pregnancy. The gene calls are TRBV9 and TRBJ2-1; TRBD2 matches at 10 bases. The CDR3 loop is CASSVWTSGDNEQFF. The CDR3 DNA reads as TGTGCCAGCAGCGTATGGACTAGCGGTGACAATGAGCAGTTCTTC.